The next 8 T cell receptor beta chains were all read from a single sample in a study of blood T cell repertoires in COVID-19. Assay used: immunoSEQ multiplex PCR; TCRdb lists only in-frame clones, some missing. Among 150,000 to 200,000 clones listed, around 80% were seen once. Sequencing was carried out using peripheral blood. Receptors originate from an elderly woman with COVID-19, enrolled during active disease.

The chain is built from TRBV2 and TRBJ1-2; D unresolved. Trimming shortened V by 0 bases and J by 8 bases, and 16 bases separated the two germline ends. From germline, CDR1 is SNHLY and CDR2 FYNNEI. The CDR3 runs to 15 residues. The CDR3 protein is CASSEAGGPNGGYTF. The DNA of the CDR3 is TGTGCCAGCAGTGAAGCGGGAGGACCCAACGGCGGCTACACCTTC.

The chain joins TRBV7-2 to TRBJ2-7; TRBD2 agrees at 9 bases. Trimming at V came to 5 bases and at J to 5 bases, leaving 7 bases not matched to a gene. The CDR3 covers 14 residues. In germline, CDR1 is SGHTA, CDR2 FQGNSA. The CDR3, as DNA: TGTGCCAGCAGCCTGGGACTAGCAATCGACGAGCAGTACTTC. It specifies CASSLGLAIDEQYF.

The chain is built from TRBV19 and TRBJ2-7, with D perhaps matching TRBD1 (6 bases). V lost 6 bases and J 1 base, leaving 16 bases between the germline ends. In germline, CDR1 is LNHDA, CDR2 SQIVND (reference sequence). The CDR3 runs 15 residues. The CDR3 DNA sequence: TGTGCCAGTAGCGAGACAGGTGGGGCTTCCTACGAGCAGTACTTC. This translates into CASSETGGASYEQYF.

V is TRBV6-5 and J is TRBJ2-7, with 13 bases aligning to TRBD2. This CDR3 comprises 15 residues. Looked up from germline, CDR1 is MNHEY and CDR2 is SVGAGI. The ends lost 10 bases at V and 2 bases at J; junction bases unmatched: 8. CDR3 coding DNA: TGTGCCACTTCAGGACTAGCGGGAGTCGCCTACGAGCAGTACTTC. This encodes CATSGLAGVAYEQYF.

This chain uses TRBV11-2 with TRBJ2-3, with D possibly being TRBD1 (7 bases). Germline-derived CDR1 and CDR2 are SGHAT and FQNNGV. V lost 5 bases, J lost 6 bases, and 9 bases lay in between. The CDR3 is 12 residues long. The CDR3 loop is CASSPGGDTQYF. The CDR3 DNA follows: TGTGCCAGCAGCCCAGGGGGGGATACGCAGTATTTT. Based on the CDR3 plus reference TRBV11-2 and TRBJ2-3, the full variable domain is EAGVAQSPRYKIIEKRQSVAFWCNPISGHATLYWYQQILGQGPKLLIQFQNNGVVDDSQLPKDRFSAERLKGVDSTLKIQPAKLEDSAVYLCASSPGGDTQYFGPGTRLTVL.

The V gene is TRBV10-3, the J gene TRBJ1-2; the match to TRBD1 covers 9 bases. Germline CDR1 ENHRY, CDR2 SYGVKD. V lost 3 bases, J lost 0 bases, and 5 bases stayed unmatched. There are 16 residues in the CDR3. CDR3 protein: CAISDPRQGANYGYTF. Here the CDR3 DNA reads TGTGCCATCAGTGACCCCAGACAGGGGGCTAACTATGGCTACACCTTC.

The chain links TRBV28 to TRBJ2-3; 14 bases align to TRBD2. From germline, CDR1 is MDHEN and CDR2 SYDVKM. V trimming: 5 bases; J trimming: 2 bases; junction bases outside the gene matches: 12. The CDR3 sequence is 19 residues long. The CDR3 loop is CASSTGTSGSRGFTDTQYF. The CDR3 region has the DNA TGTGCCAGCAGTACCGGGACTAGCGGGAGTCGGGGTTTCACAGATACGCAGTATTTT.

The chain carries TRBV29-1 and TRBJ2-3; the match to TRBD1 covers 8 bases. V was pared by 6 bases and J by 3 bases, with 11 bases of the junction left unmatched. The germline gives CDR1 SQVTM, CDR2 ANQGSEA. This CDR3 comprises 15 residues. The CDR3 DNA reads TGCAGCGTCGGGGTTAAGGACAGGGAAACAGATACGCAGTATTTT. Protein sequence: CSVGVKDRETDTQYF.